The rows below give T cell receptor beta chains drawn from one sample of a study of Graves' ophthalmopathy and Graves' hyperthyroidism. TCRdb fed the multiplex PCR reads into MiXCR, producing one record per CDR3 protein. The sample has a few hundred thousand distinct CDR3 sequences; about 18% are singletons. Sequenced input: peripheral blood. The origin of the receptors is an adult woman with stable Graves' hyperthyroidism. Both conserved end residues are part of each CDR3. Each record gives: D gene, J gene, V gene, CDR3 length, clone size, CDR3 DNA, CDR3 protein. D genes are given only for firm matches. Part of the rows lack a size; the others show once, few, many or a class for expanded clones.

-,TRBJ2-5,TRBV5-1,14,many,TGCGCCAGCAGCTTGGTTGGGGCTCGGGAGACCCAGTACTTC,CASSLVGARETQYF
-,TRBJ2-7,TRBV20-1,11,many,TGCAGTGCTAGAGATACGGGGGTGCAGTACTTC,CSARDTGVQYF
-,TRBJ2-7,TRBV4-1,14,many,TGCGCCAGCAGCCAAGCTGGTAGCTGGGGCGAGCAGTACTTC,CASSQAGSWGEQYF
-,TRBJ1-5,TRBV2,17,few,TGTGCCAGCAGTGAACTCGATATGGGGGACGGTTATCAGCCCCAGCATTTT,CASSELDMGDGYQPQHF
-,TRBJ2-5,TRBV12-3/TRBV12-4,13,-,TGTGCCAGCAGACCGGGGCCGGGAGAGACCCAGTACTTC,CASRPGPGETQYF
-,TRBJ2-5,TRBV29-1,15,few,TGCAGCGTTGAAGACCGTGGGCAAATTTCGGAGACCCAGTACTTC,CSVEDRGQISETQYF
-,TRBJ2-2,TRBV5-1,14,many,TGCGCCAGCAGCTTTACCGCGAACACCGGGGAGCTGTTTTTT,CASSFTANTGELFF
TRBD1,TRBJ1-5,TRBV19,15,many,TGTGCCAGTAGTATGTGGGACAGGGATTATCAGCCCCAGCATTTT,CASSMWDRDYQPQHF
-,TRBJ2-5,TRBV7-2,16,many,TGTGCCAGCAGCTTTTTAGGGCCTGGGAATCAAGAGACCCAGTACTTC,CASSFLGPGNQETQYF
TRBD2,TRBJ2-7,TRBV28,17,many,TGTGCCAGCAGTTTAAGACTAGCGGGAGTTCTATCCTACGAGCAGTACTTC,CASSLRLAGVLSYEQYF
-,TRBJ2-5,TRBV20-1,16,many,TGCAGTGCTAGAGATCTGCGGGCAGCCACAAGAGAGACCCAGTACTTC,CSARDLRAATRETQYF
TRBD2,TRBJ2-7,TRBV4-1,15,many,TGCGCCAGCAGCCAAGATATGGCGGGAGGGTACGAGCAGTACTTC,CASSQDMAGGYEQYF
TRBD1,TRBJ1-1,TRBV2,14,-,TGTGCCAGCAACTTACAGGGGGAGAACACTGAAGCTTTCTTT,CASNLQGENTEAFF
TRBD2,TRBJ2-7,TRBV20-1,16,many,TGCAGTGCTTTACCGGGTGGAGCGGGAGTTTCCTACGAGCAGTACTTC,CSALPGGAGVSYEQYF
-,TRBJ1-2,TRBV30,12,many,TGTGCCTGCTTAGGGACCCCCTATGGCTACACCTTC,CACLGTPYGYTF
-,TRBJ2-6,TRBV12-3/TRBV12-4,16,many,TGTGCCAGCCAGCTGACAGGTTCCTCTGGGGCCAACGTCCTGACTTTC,CASQLTGSSGANVLTF
-,TRBJ1-1,TRBV4-1,15,few,TGCGCCAGCAGCCAAGATACAAGGGAGGGAACTGAAGCTTTCTTT,CASSQDTREGTEAFF
-,TRBJ2-5,TRBV20-1,14,many,TGCAGTGCTAGGGGAGGATACAGGGGCGAGACCCAGTACTTC,CSARGGYRGETQYF
-,TRBJ1-1,TRBV29-1,11,many,TGCAGCGTTGTCCTGCCGGCTGAAGCTTTCTTT,CSVVLPAEAFF
TRBD1,TRBJ2-7,TRBV6-1,14,many,TGTGCCACCTGCCGGGACAGCAATCCCTACGAGCAGTACTTC,CATCRDSNPYEQYF
TRBD1,TRBJ2-7,TRBV20-1,13,many,TGCAGTGCAACGGGACAGGGATCCTACGAGCAGTACTTC,CSATGQGSYEQYF
-,TRBJ1-1,TRBV7-3,14,many,TGTGCCAGCAGCTTCCATGGACAGCACACTGAAGCTTTCTTT,CASSFHGQHTEAFF
-,TRBJ2-4,TRBV27,13,many,TGTGCCAGCAGGCTGGGGGGCGGGAACATTAAGTACTTC,CASRLGGGNIKYF
TRBD1,TRBJ1-5,TRBV28,15,many,TGTGCCAGCAGTGTCGGACAGGGGATGGGTCAGCCCCAGCATTTT,CASSVGQGMGQPQHF
TRBD2,TRBJ2-5,TRBV5-4,18,few,TGTGCCAGCAGCTTCCTGGGTAGCGGGAGGGCCGGGGAAGAGACCCAGTACTTC,CASSFLGSGRAGEETQYF
-,TRBJ1-5,TRBV2,13,many,TGTGCCAGCAGTGGAGGGGTTGGGCAGCCCCAGCATTTT,CASSGGVGQPQHF
TRBD2,TRBJ2-7,TRBV20-1,16,many,TGCAGTGCCCCAGCCGAGACTAGCGGGGGAACCTACGAGCAGTACTTC,CSAPAETSGGTYEQYF
-,TRBJ2-6,TRBV4-3,15,few,TGCGCCAGCAGCCACGACAGCTCTGGGGCCAACGTCCTGACTTTC,CASSHDSSGANVLTF
-,TRBJ2-1,TRBV27,16,few,TGTGCCAGCAGTTCCCTCCGCCAAACTCGGGCCCTAGGTGTGTTCTTC,CASSSLRQTRALGVFF
-,TRBJ2-2,TRBV5-5,11,-,TGTGCTCCGAAGCGCACCGGGGAGCTGTTTTTT,CAPKRTGELFF
-,TRBJ2-7,TRBV12-3/TRBV12-4,14,-,TGTGCCAGCAGCGCCACTAATCTCATATACGAGCAGTACTTC,CASSATNLIYEQYF
-,TRBJ2-5,TRBV12-3/TRBV12-4,13,many,TGTGCCAGCAGCCGGTCTTTCCAAGAGACCCAGTACTTC,CASSRSFQETQYF
-,TRBJ2-7,TRBV7-9,13,many,TGTGCCAGCAGCTTTCCAGGGCAGGACGAGCAGTACTTC,CASSFPGQDEQYF
TRBD1,TRBJ2-5,TRBV5-5,14,many,TGTGCCAGCAGCTTGTTACAGGGGCGGGAGACCCAGTACTTC,CASSLLQGRETQYF
-,TRBJ2-7,TRBV7-8,14,many,TGTGCCAGCAGCCAAAGAACTGGGGTCTACGAGCAGTACTTC,CASSQRTGVYEQYF
-,TRBJ2-7,TRBV28,15,-,TGTGCCAGCAGCCCCATCACCGCAAGCTCCTACGAGCAGTACTTC,CASSPITASSYEQYF
TRBD2,TRBJ2-7,TRBV9,15,few,TGTGCCAGCAGCTTACGGAGCGGGAGTGTGAACGAGCAGTACTTC,CASSLRSGSVNEQYF